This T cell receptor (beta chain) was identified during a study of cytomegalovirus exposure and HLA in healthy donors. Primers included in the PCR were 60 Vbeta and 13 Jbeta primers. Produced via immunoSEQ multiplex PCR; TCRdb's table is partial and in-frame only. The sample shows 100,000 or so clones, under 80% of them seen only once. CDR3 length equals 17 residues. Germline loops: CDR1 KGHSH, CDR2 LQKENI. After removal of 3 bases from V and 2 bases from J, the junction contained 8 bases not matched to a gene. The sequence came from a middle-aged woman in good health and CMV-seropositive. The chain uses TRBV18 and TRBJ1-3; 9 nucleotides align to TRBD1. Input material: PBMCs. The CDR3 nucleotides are TGTGCCAGCTCACCTCAACAGGGGGCGACTACTGGAAACACCATATATTTT. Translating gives CASSPQQGATTGNTIYF. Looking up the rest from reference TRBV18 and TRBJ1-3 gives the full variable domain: NAGVMQNPRHLVRRRGQEARLRCSPMKGHSHVYWYRQLPEEGLKFMVYLQKENIIDESGMPKERFSAEFPKEGPSILRIQQVVRGDSAAYFCASSPQQGATTGNTIYFGEGSWLTVV.